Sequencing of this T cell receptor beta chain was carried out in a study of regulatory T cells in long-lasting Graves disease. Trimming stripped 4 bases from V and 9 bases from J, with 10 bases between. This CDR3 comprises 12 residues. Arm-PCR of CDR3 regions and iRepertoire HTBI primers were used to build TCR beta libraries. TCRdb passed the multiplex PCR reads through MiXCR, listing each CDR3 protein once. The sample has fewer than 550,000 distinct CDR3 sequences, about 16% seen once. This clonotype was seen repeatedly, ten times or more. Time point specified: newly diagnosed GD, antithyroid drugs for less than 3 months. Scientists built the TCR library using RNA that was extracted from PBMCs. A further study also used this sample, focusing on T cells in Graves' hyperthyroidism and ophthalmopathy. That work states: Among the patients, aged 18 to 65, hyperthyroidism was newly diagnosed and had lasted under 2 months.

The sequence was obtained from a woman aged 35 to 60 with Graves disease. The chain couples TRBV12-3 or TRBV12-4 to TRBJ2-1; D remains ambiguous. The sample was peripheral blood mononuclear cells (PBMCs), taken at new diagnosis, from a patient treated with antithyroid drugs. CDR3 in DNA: TGTGCCAGCAGTTCGGAAGCTGGTGAGCAGTTCTTC. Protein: CASSSEAGEQFF.